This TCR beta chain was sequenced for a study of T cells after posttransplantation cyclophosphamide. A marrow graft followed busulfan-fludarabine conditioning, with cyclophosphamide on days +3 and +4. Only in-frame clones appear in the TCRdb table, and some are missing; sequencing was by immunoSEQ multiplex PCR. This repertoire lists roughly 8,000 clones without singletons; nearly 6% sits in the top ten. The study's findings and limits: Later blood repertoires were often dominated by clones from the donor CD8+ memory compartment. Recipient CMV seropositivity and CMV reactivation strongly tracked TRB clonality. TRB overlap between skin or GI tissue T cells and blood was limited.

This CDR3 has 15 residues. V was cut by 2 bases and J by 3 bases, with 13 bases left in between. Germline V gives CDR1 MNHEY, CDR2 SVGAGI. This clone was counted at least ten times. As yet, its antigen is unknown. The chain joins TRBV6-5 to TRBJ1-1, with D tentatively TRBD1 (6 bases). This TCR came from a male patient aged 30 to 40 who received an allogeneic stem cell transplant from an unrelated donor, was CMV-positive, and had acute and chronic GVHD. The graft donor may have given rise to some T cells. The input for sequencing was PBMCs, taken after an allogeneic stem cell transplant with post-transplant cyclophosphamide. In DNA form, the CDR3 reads TGTGCCAGCAGTTACAGGCGGGGGGCTGACACTGAAGCTTTCTTT. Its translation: CASSYRRGADTEAFF.